These T cell receptor beta chains were read from a single sample in a study of cytomegalovirus exposure and HLA in healthy donors. Data came from immunoSEQ multiplex PCR; TCRdb stores just in-frame clones and leaves some out. The clone table shows 150,000 to 200,000 clones, with the ten largest holding 2.1%. Sequenced input: PBMCs. The source is a man aged 25-45 years in good health and CMV-seronegative. Both conserved end residues are part of each CDR3. D genes are given only for firm matches.

d_gene,j_gene,v_gene,len,CDR3aa,CDR3nt
NA,TRBJ2-2,TRBV5-5,16,CASSLEAFANTGELFF,TGTGCCAGCAGCCTAGAAGCTTTTGCGAACACCGGGGAGCTGTTTTTT
TRBD2,TRBJ2-1,TRBV29-1,14,CSVSGLAGWGEQFF,TGCAGCGTCTCGGGACTAGCGGGATGGGGTGAGCAGTTCTTC
NA,TRBJ1-4,TRBV7-8,15,CASSPRARSSEKLFF,TGTGCCAGCAGCCCTAGAGCACGGTCGTCTGAAAAACTGTTTTTT
NA,TRBJ2-2,TRBV5-4,15,CASSLDGTTTGELFF,TGTGCCAGCAGCTTGGACGGGACAACCACCGGGGAGCTGTTTTTT
NA,TRBJ1-1,TRBV12-5,13,CASARDLGTEAFF,TGTGCTAGTGCCCGGGACTTGGGGACTGAAGCTTTCTTT
NA,TRBJ1-1,TRBV4-1,11,CASSQGREAFF,TGCGCCAGCAGCCAGGGCCGAGAAGCTTTCTTT
NA,TRBJ1-1,TRBV12-5,13,CASGLEGGSEAFF,TGTGCTAGTGGTTTAGAAGGGGGATCTGAAGCTTTCTTT
TRBD1,TRBJ1-2,TRBV7-2,15,CASSLDRGRWYGYTF,TGTGCCAGCAGCTTGGACAGGGGGCGCTGGTATGGCTACACCTTC
TRBD1,TRBJ2-1,TRBV7-3,15,CASSRDRGDYNEQFF,TGTGCCAGCAGCCGAGACAGGGGCGATTATAATGAGCAGTTCTTC
TRBD2,TRBJ2-2,TRBV7-7,16,CASSVTSGSDTGELFF,TGTGCCAGCAGCGTCACTAGCGGGAGCGACACCGGGGAGCTGTTTTTT
NA,TRBJ2-2,TRBV1,16,CTSSQAPGIDTGELFF,TGCACCAGCAGCCAAGCACCCGGGATAGACACCGGGGAGCTGTTTTTT
NA,TRBJ1-1,TRBV11-3,12,CASRSRNTEAFF,TGTGCCAGCCGCTCCCGTAACACTGAAGCTTTCTTT
NA,TRBJ1-2,TRBV7-9,14,CASSLAGVNYGYTF,TGTGCCAGCAGCTTAGCGGGCGTTAACTATGGCTACACCTTC
NA,TRBJ2-7,TRBV6-1,12,CAILRLVDEQYF,TGTGCCATTCTCCGCCTAGTTGACGAGCAGTACTTC
TRBD1,TRBJ2-7,TRBV12-5,15,CASEGGTGGPTEQYF,TGTGCTAGTGAGGGTGGCACAGGGGGCCCTACGGAGCAGTACTTC
NA,TRBJ2-5,TRBV27,14,CASSQQATRETQYF,TGTGCCAGCAGTCAACAGGCCACTCGGGAGACCCAGTACTTC
TRBD1,TRBJ1-5,TRBV12-5,14,CASGPAGGNQPQHF,TGTGCTAGTGGTCCGGCAGGGGGGAATCAGCCCCAGCATTTT
NA,TRBJ1-1,TRBV28,14,CASSLRGFGTEAFF,TGTGCCAGCAGTTTGCGGGGGTTTGGGACTGAAGCTTTCTTT
TRBD2,TRBJ2-7,TRBV25-1,16,CASIKSGLAGVGEQYF,TGTGCCAGCATAAAGAGTGGACTAGCGGGAGTGGGCGAGCAGTACTTC
TRBD1,TRBJ2-7,TRBV11-2,14,CASSFGTGSYEQYF,TGTGCCAGCAGCTTTGGGACAGGCTCCTACGAGCAGTACTTC
NA,TRBJ2-7,TRBV7-6,13,CASSLQTRGEQYF,TGTGCCAGCAGCTTACAGACCCGAGGCGAGCAGTACTTC
TRBD1,TRBJ1-3,TRBV30,12,CAWSDRGATIYF,TGTGCCTGGAGCGACAGGGGGGCCACCATATATTTT
TRBD2,TRBJ2-5,TRBV30,14,CAWSREVAGVSQYF,TGTGCCTGGAGTCGGGAGGTAGCGGGAGTTTCCCAGTACTTC
NA,TRBJ2-5,TRBV7-6,13,CASSPFPIRAQYF,TGTGCCAGCAGCCCCTTCCCCATCAGGGCCCAGTACTTC
TRBD1,TRBJ1-1,TRBV19,13,CASRTGWDTEAFF,TGTGCCAGTAGGACAGGGTGGGACACTGAAGCTTTCTTT
TRBD2,TRBJ2-3,TRBV5-4,16,CASSLGLAELTDTQYF,TGTGCCAGCAGCTTGGGTCTAGCGGAACTCACAGATACGCAGTATTTT
NA,TRBJ1-2,TRBV5-1,14,CASSLAGTKLGYTF,TGCGCCAGCAGCTTGGCGGGGACAAAGCTAGGCTACACCTTC
TRBD2,TRBJ2-3,TRBV27,15,CASSSTSGSIDTQYF,TGTGCCAGCAGTTCGACTAGCGGGAGTATAGATACGCAGTATTTT
NA,TRBJ1-2,TRBV27,16,CASSLRSGGPTYGYTF,TGTGCCAGCAGTCTCCGCAGCGGCGGACCCACTTATGGCTACACCTTC
NA,TRBJ1-2,TRBV7-2,16,CASSHPGGQRNYGYTF,TGTGCCAGCAGCCACCCCGGTGGACAGAGGAACTATGGCTACACCTTC
TRBD2,TRBJ2-2,TRBV6-4,15,CASSELAGNTGELFF,TGTGCCAGCAGTGAACTAGCGGGAAACACCGGGGAGCTGTTTTTT
NA,TRBJ1-3,TRBV7-9,14,CASSTTLSGNTIYF,TGTGCCAGCAGCACAACCCTCTCTGGAAACACCATATATTTT
NA,TRBJ2-7,TRBV10-3,17,CAISPRPGWTNSYEQYF,TGTGCCATCAGCCCTCGACCGGGATGGACCAACTCCTACGAGCAGTACTTC